This TCR beta chain is drawn from a study of blood T cells in healthy people across ages. Study-wide points: Those diversity estimates obtained from one million T cells were thought to be underestimates. Unsorted PBMC input precluded a conclusive naive versus antigen-experienced comparison.

The CDR3 extends over 15 amino acids. Per germline, CDR1 DFQATT and CDR2 SNEGSKA (reference sequence). The table lists this clonotype with a count of one. Its target is not known. A J-beta primer mix and a sample-barcoded 5' primer were used in a second PCR of about 7 to 11 cycles. A single record per CDR3 protein comes from TCRdb applying MiXCR to the 5' RACE reads. Of 1 million or so distinct CDR3 sequences in the sample, over 35% are singletons; the top ten hold 18%. The chain couples TRBV20-1 to TRBJ2-4; possible D gene TRBD1, 6 bases. The J call may be faulty, since TRBJ2-7 better matches the DNA end. Sequences were obtained from blood. The TCR was taken from a woman aged 55-69 years in good health. The CDR3 loop is CSARDSAGVYYEQYF. The CDR3 nucleotides are TGCAGTGCTAGAGACTCGGCAGGGGTTTACTACGAGCAGTACTTC.